These T cell receptor beta chains were read from a single sample in a study of cytomegalovirus exposure and HLA in healthy donors. The repertoire was sequenced with immunoSEQ multiplex PCR; TCRdb's copy has only in-frame clones and lacks some. The sample consists of a few hundred thousand clones, nearly 95% of them appearing once. The sample consisted of PBMCs. The receptor source for this set is a girl aged 2 to 10 in good health and CMV-seronegative. CDR3s include the opening cysteine and the closing phenylalanine or tryptophan. D genes are given only for firm matches. Rows may omit the clone size; those that give it use once, few, many or a size class.

d_call j_call clone_size v_call cdr3_nt cdr3_aa
TRBD1 TRBJ1-6 few TRBV7-9 TGTGCCAGCAGCTTAACAGGGGACGATTCACCCCTCCACTTT CASSLTGDDSPLHF
TRBD1 TRBJ1-4 . TRBV5-4 TGTGCCAGCAGCTCGGGGACAGGGGGAAGGGAAAAACTGTTTTTT CASSSGTGGREKLFF
. TRBJ1-4 . TRBV6-4 TGTGCCAGCAGTGACCAGGTTGGCAGGACTGAAAATGAAAAACTGTTTTTT CASSDQVGRTENEKLFF
TRBD1 TRBJ2-5 . TRBV15 TGTGCCACCAGCAACCCGGGACAGGGGGCTACCATTAAAGGGACCCAGTACTTC CATSNPGQGATIKGTQYF
. TRBJ1-6 once TRBV11-2 TGTGCCAGCAGCTTAGCCAGCGGCTGGGGCCAGGGGAATTCACCCCTCCACTTT CASSLASGWGQGNSPLHF
. TRBJ1-1 . TRBV2 TGTGCCAGCACGGGGGGGAGGGACACTGAAGCTTTCTTT CASTGGRDTEAFF
TRBD2 TRBJ2-3 once TRBV2 TGTGCCAGCAGTGACTCTCTAGCGGGCCTATTT CASSDSLAGLF
TRBD1 TRBJ2-5 . TRBV29-1 TGCAGCACTCCTGGGACAGGTCCGGAGACCCAGTACTTC CSTPGTGPETQYF
TRBD1 TRBJ2-3 . TRBV19 TGTGCCAGTAGTATGACGGGACAGGGAAGCACAGATACGCAGTATTTT CASSMTGQGSTDTQYF
TRBD1 TRBJ1-5 . TRBV7-2 TGTGCCAGCAGCCGCGACAGGGTCGGCAATCAGCCCCAGCATTTT CASSRDRVGNQPQHF
TRBD2 TRBJ2-1 . TRBV27 TGTGCCAGCAGTTTAGTTGGCGGGGGTGTGTACAATGAGCAGTTCTTC CASSLVGGGVYNEQFF
. TRBJ1-6 . TRBV5-4 TGTGCCAGCAGCGCTGACCCCCAGGGGAGCTCCTATAATTCACCCCTCCACTTT CASSADPQGSSYNSPLHF
. TRBJ2-7 few TRBV5-1 TGCGCCAGCAGCCTCTCCTCGACCTCGGTGGGCGAGCAGTACTTC CASSLSSTSVGEQYF
. TRBJ2-1 . TRBV19 TGTGCCAGTAGTATCAGGGATGAGCAGTTCTTC CASSIRDEQFF
TRBD2 TRBJ2-1 . TRBV6-5 TGTGCCAGCAGTATTATGGCGGGAGGCAACAATGAGCAGTTCTTC CASSIMAGGNNEQFF
. TRBJ2-2 . TRBV25-1 TGTGCCAGCCGGGACTGGGTCCCCACCGGGGAGCTGTTTTTT CASRDWVPTGELFF
. TRBJ2-2 . TRBV6-5 TGTGCCAGCAGTTACGGAGGACAGTTCACCGGGGAGCTGTTTTTT CASSYGGQFTGELFF
. TRBJ1-2 . TRBV30 TGTGCCTGGAGGAGTAGCCCCGGTAGGGGCTACACCTTC CAWRSSPGRGYTF
. TRBJ2-7 . TRBV7-8 TGTGCCAGCAGCCATAGCTACGAGCAGTACTTC CASSHSYEQYF
. TRBJ1-4 . TRBV5-6 TGTGCCAGCAGCTTGGATGCGGGGGCGTACTCTGAAAAACTGTTTTTT CASSLDAGAYSEKLFF
. TRBJ2-5 . TRBV6-5 TGTGCCAGCAGTTACTCCGAACGGGGCCAAGAGACCCAGTACTTC CASSYSERGQETQYF
. TRBJ1-5 . TRBV13 TGTGCCAGCAGCGCGGGTCCGAGCAATCAGCCCCAGCATTTT CASSAGPSNQPQHF
. TRBJ2-7 . TRBV13 TGTGCCAGCAGCCCCTACAGACAAGAGCAGTACTTC CASSPYRQEQYF
. TRBJ2-1 . TRBV2 TGTGCCAGCAACGTGGGAGTAACCAATGAGCAGTTCTTC CASNVGVTNEQFF
. TRBJ2-5 . TRBV6-1 TGTGCCACAGCATGGAGAGAGCGGCAAGAGACCCAGTACTTC CATAWRERQETQYF
. TRBJ1-6 . TRBV7-9 TGTGCCAGCAGCTTAGGGTTCGGCACAGAGAGCTCCTATAATTCACCCCTCCACTTT CASSLGFGTESSYNSPLHF
. TRBJ2-3 . TRBV11-2 TGTGCCAGCAGCCTTAGCGGCCCCACAGATACGCAGTATTTT CASSLSGPTDTQYF
TRBD1 TRBJ2-7 . TRBV29-1 TGCAGCGTTGGCCACTCCGGGACAGGGGGTTCGGAGCAGTACTTC CSVGHSGTGGSEQYF
. TRBJ2-6 . TRBV18 TGTGCCAGCTCACCTGAAGGGGTGGCCGGGGCCAACGTCCTGACTTTC CASSPEGVAGANVLTF
. TRBJ2-7 . TRBV7-2 TGTGCCAGCAGCTTGACTAGATCGGGTTACGAGCAGTACTTC CASSLTRSGYEQYF
. TRBJ2-6 . TRBV7-2 TGTGCCAGCAGCTGGGACAGGGCCAACGTCCTGACTTTC CASSWDRANVLTF
TRBD1 TRBJ2-1 . TRBV29-1 TGCAGCGGGGCCGGGACAGGGGGGTCCAATGAGCAGTTCTTC CSGAGTGGSNEQFF
. TRBJ2-7 . TRBV7-9 TGTGCCAGCAGCTTAGCGGGACTCGACCACGAGCAGTACTTC CASSLAGLDHEQYF
. TRBJ1-1 . TRBV7-2 TGTGCCAGCAGCTTAGGCAGCTTCCGGGATGAAGCTTTCTTT CASSLGSFRDEAFF
. TRBJ1-5 . TRBV18 TGTGCCAGCTCACAGGACCCGGGGAGCAATCAGCCCCAGCATTTT CASSQDPGSNQPQHF
. TRBJ2-5 . TRBV2 TGTGCCAGCAGTGAAGAGACTCGTAAAAAAGAGACCCAGTACTTC CASSEETRKKETQYF
. TRBJ1-1 . TRBV6-5 TGTGCCAGCACTCTGTACAGAGGGATGAACACTGAAGCTTTCTTT CASTLYRGMNTEAFF
. TRBJ1-4 once TRBV18 TGTGCCAGCTCACCCACGACGGGGGAAAAACTGTTTTTT CASSPTTGEKLFF
. TRBJ1-3 . TRBV15 TGTGCCACCAGCAGGGACAGAATCTCTGGAAACACCATATATTTT CATSRDRISGNTIYF
TRBD1 TRBJ2-2 once TRBV11-3 TGTGCCAGCAGCACCCGGACAGGGGACGGGGAGCTGTTTTTT CASSTRTGDGELFF
. TRBJ2-7 . TRBV6-1 TGTGCCAGCAGTGAAGGTGAGGGGGACGAGCAGTACTTC CASSEGEGDEQYF
TRBD1 TRBJ1-1 . TRBV15 TGTGCCACCAGCAGAGATGTGGACAGGGGCACTGAAGCTTTCTTT CATSRDVDRGTEAFF
TRBD2 TRBJ2-2 . TRBV5-4 TGTGCCAGCAGCATCACTAGCGGGGGCACCGGGGAGCTGTTTTTT CASSITSGGTGELFF
. TRBJ2-7 . TRBV18 TGTGCCAGCTCACCAATGGCAGGGCCCGGGTCCTACGAGCAGTACTTC CASSPMAGPGSYEQYF
TRBD1 TRBJ1-2 . TRBV25-1 TGTGCCAGCAGTGAGAGGACAGGGACATTTTATGGCTACACCTTC CASSERTGTFYGYTF
TRBD1 TRBJ1-5 . TRBV27 TGTGCCAGCAGGGGACAGAATCAGCCCCAGCATTTT CASRGQNQPQHF
. TRBJ1-2 . TRBV10-3 TGTGCCATCAGTGAGTCGGGCAGCCTCGGCTACACCTTC CAISESGSLGYTF
. TRBJ1-1 few TRBV5-6 TGTGCCAGCAGCTCCCCTGGAGGGTTGAACACTGAAGCTTTCTTT CASSSPGGLNTEAFF
TRBD2 TRBJ2-3 . TRBV7-2 TGTGCCAGCAGCCTAGAACCAGGGTTTCCTAGCGGGAGAGGAGATACGCAGTATTTT CASSLEPGFPSGRGDTQYF